This TCR beta chain is drawn from a study of shared clonotypes between healthy human individuals. Study conclusions and caveats: Across four donors, naive CD4 shared around 5.1%, naive CD8 about 3.2%, memory CD4 2.3%, memory CD8 0.4% to 0.5%.

The germline V gene has CDR1 SGHRS and CDR2 YFSETQ. This CDR3 has 14 residues. The V end was cut by 3 bases, the J end by 5 bases, with 12 bases between. Terminally differentiated effector memory CD45RA+ cells were excluded by CCR7 positive selection of CD45RO-negative cells. Only Caucasian adults living in Nashville, Tennessee served as donors. The material for each subset, its genomic DNA, was split evenly across several immunoSEQ plates. Replicate PCRs run on sorted subsets employed 200 ng DNA, approximately 30,000 T cell genomes. Produced via immunoSEQ multiplex PCR; TCRdb's table is partial and in-frame only. The data contain roughly 810,000 clones, 96% of them singletons. Worth noting for this clone: Its antigen is as yet unknown.

The sequenced sample consisted of naive CD8+ T cells sorted from blood. J is TRBJ2-1 and V is TRBV5-1; D unclear. This sequence was found in a man under 40 in good health. Here the CDR3 DNA reads TGCGCCAGCAGCTGGGTAGCAGAGCACAATGAGCAGTTCTTC. Translating it yields CASSWVAEHNEQFF.